A selection of T cell receptor beta chains follows, all from one sample in a study of T cell responses to AZD1222 COVID-19 vaccine. The data were produced by immunoSEQ multiplex PCR, yet TCRdb's version contains in-frame clones alone and is incomplete. The sample records 110,000 to 150,000 clones, 70% to 90% being singletons. The sample consisted of peripheral blood, taken on day 0 of AZD1222 vaccination. These TCRs come from an adult in good health. Both conserved end residues are trimmed from each CDR3. Fields, in order: V gene, J gene, CDR3 protein.

>TRBV6-1|TRBJ1-1
ASSEYKLNTEAF
>TRBV27|TRBJ2-4
ASSLVGAGKNIQY
>TRBV27|TRBJ2-7
ASSPLGGRTYEQY
>TRBV27|TRBJ2-1
ASSLSRGRLNYNEQF
>TRBV3-1/TRBV3-2|TRBJ2-7
ASSQAGGNYEQY
>TRBV6-5|TRBJ1-4
ASLPYLRTNEKLF
>TRBV6-4|TRBJ1-5
ASRPQGAGQPQH
>TRBV7-2|TRBJ2-1
ASSLPENNEQF
>TRBV15|TRBJ1-5
ATSGGGQGLNQPQH
>TRBV15|TRBJ1-4
ATSRDRAPNEKLF
>TRBV30|TRBJ2-7
AWSVRDEQY
>TRBV4-1|TRBJ1-1
ASSQSGTLNTEAF
>TRBV5-1|TRBJ2-1
ASSLGSESNEQF
>TRBV18|TRBJ2-1
ASYGNEQF
>TRBV27|TRBJ2-5
ASSLGTSGIQETQY
>TRBV4-1|TRBJ1-4
ASSLTQGANEKLF
>TRBV2|TRBJ2-7
ASTGTSGAQGQY
>TRBV25-1|TRBJ1-4
ASSEGANEKLF
>TRBV5-4|TRBJ1-2
ASGRGAQGYT
>TRBV27|TRBJ1-2
ASRAGTGGDYGYT
>TRBV27|TRBJ1-1
ASSLGGGRTEAF
>TRBV7-6|TRBJ2-5
ASSLGPGIQETQY
>TRBV29-1|TRBJ1-2
SVAYLGRAGGYT
>TRBV6-5|TRBJ1-5
ASSPAPSNQPQH
>TRBV27|TRBJ2-7
ASSYSPAGIPYEQY
>TRBV4-2|TRBJ2-1
ASSQDLGTSGNEQF
>TRBV12-3/TRBV12-4|TRBJ1-2
ASSFTANYGYT
>TRBV12-3/TRBV12-4|TRBJ1-2
ASSRDNYGYT
>TRBV5-1|TRBJ1-5
ASSADRNQPQH
>TRBV7-4|TRBJ1-3
ASSLPRQGLRSGNTIY
>TRBV5-1|TRBJ1-2
ASSFRLGGHHGYT
>TRBV3-1/TRBV3-2|TRBJ2-2
ASSQAALGGDTGELF
>TRBV30|TRBJ1-1
ASDSVGTEAF
>TRBV19|TRBJ2-5
ASSIVGTGVAQY
>TRBV5-1|TRBJ1-2
ASRKDRASYGYT
>TRBV4-1|TRBJ1-1
ASSQNLQRLQGKTEAF
>TRBV3-1/TRBV3-2|TRBJ2-5
ASSPLGLMKETQY
>TRBV12-3/TRBV12-4|TRBJ1-3
ASGGGNTIY
>TRBV6-2/TRBV6-3|TRBJ2-1
ASSYIGGLNNEQF
>TRBV5-1|TRBJ2-5
ASKVDLETQY